These 16 T cell receptor beta chains were sequenced from one sample in a study of post-analysis software for immune sequencing data. Study conclusions and caveats: TRBV segments more frequent in patients than in controls numbered five and included TRBV5-6, TRBV5-1 and TRBV20-1.

These receptors have no known antigen. Researchers reported that TCR beta cDNA libraries carried unique molecular identifiers. TCRdb re-analysed the PCR reads in MiXCR, keeping a single row per CDR3 protein. The sample includes some 700,000 distinct CDR3 sequences, roughly three fifths of them seen just once. What was sequenced was blood. The receptors here all came from a girl aged 2 to 9 with multiple sclerosis.

This clonotype was seen a single time. The J gene is TRBJ2-1, the V gene TRBV12-3 or TRBV12-4, with 10 bases matching TRBD1. This CDR3 is 14 amino acids long. Trimming at V came to 5 bases and at J to 6 bases, leaving 4 bases not matched to a gene. The CDR3 loop is CASSQGQGTNEQFF. In DNA form, the CDR3 reads TGTGCCAGCAGTCAGGGACAGGGGACCAATGAGCAGTTCTTC.

The rearrangement links TRBV7-2 to TRBJ2-5, with 14 positions matching TRBD2. The J segment lost 4 bases and the V segment lost 2 bases, leaving 12 bases of the junction unmatched. Germline V lookup: CDR1 SGHTA, CDR2 FQGNSA. CDR3 size: 19 residues. CDR3 nucleotides: TGTGCCAGCAGCTTATTGTTGGGGACTAGCGGGAGCGATCGAGAGACCCAGTACTTC. Protein: CASSLLLGTSGSDRETQYF.

This clonotype has just a few counts. The chain employs TRBV29-1 and TRBJ1-4; maybe TRBD1 (5 bases). Trimming removed 7 bases from V and 1 base from J, with 10 bases in between. CDR3 length: 13 residues. Germline CDR1 is SQVTM and CDR2 is ANQGSEA. CDR3 sequence: CSALGGTNEKLFF. The CDR3 DNA sequence: TGCAGCGCCTTGGGGGGAACTAATGAAAAACTGTTTTTT.

The chain is built from TRBV25-1 and TRBJ2-7, with D possibly being TRBD1 or TRBD2 (5 bases each). The CDR3 sequence is 15 residues long. Trimming removed 4 bases from V and 1 base from J, with 14 bases in between. CDR1 and CDR2 (germline): MGHDK, SYGVNS. In DNA form, the CDR3 reads TGTGCCAGCAGTGTCGCCGGGACGGTTTCCTACGAGCAGTACTTC. It encodes CASSVAGTVSYEQYF.

The CDR3 spells CASSFRGRDTEAFF. The CDR3 DNA sequence: TGTGCCAGCAGCTTCAGGGGGCGCGACACTGAAGCTTTCTTT. The rearrangement links TRBV13 to TRBJ1-1, with 8 bases that match TRBD1. The trim removed 3 bases at V and 3 bases at J, leaving 3 bases unmatched. Germline CDR1 and CDR2: PRHDT and FYEKMQ (reference sequence). The CDR3 runs 14 residues.

The J gene is TRBJ2-7, the V gene TRBV4-1; perhaps TRBD2 as D (6 bases). Per the germline V gene, CDR1 is MGHRA and CDR2 is YSYEKL. Trimming stripped 1 base from V and 7 bases from J, with 14 bases between. The CDR3 covers 14 residues. CDR3 coding DNA: TGCGCCAGCAGCCAAGTCGGCTCGGAGGGGGAGCAGTACTTC. This gives the protein CASSQVGSEGEQYF.

The gene calls are TRBV27 and TRBJ2-1, with TRBD2 identical over 13 bases. Trimming took 4 bases from V and 7 from J; bases not matched to a gene: 4. CDR3 length: 15 amino acids. CDR1 is MNHEY, CDR2 SMNVEV, per germline (reference sequence). The CDR3 region has the DNA TGTGCCAGCAGTTCAAGGACTAGCGGGAGAAATGAGCAGTTCTTC. It is translated as CASSSRTSGRNEQFF.

This clonotype was counted a few times. The J gene is TRBJ2-1, the V gene TRBV12-3 or TRBV12-4; TRBD1 aligns across 8 bases. This CDR3 spans 15 amino acids. V trimming: 6 bases; J trimming: 6 bases; junction bases outside the gene matches: 10. The CDR3, as DNA: TGTGCCAGCAGCAACAGGGGGAGGCCCCGCAATGAGCAGTTCTTC. Translating it yields CASSNRGRPRNEQFF.

The chain carries TRBV15 and TRBJ2-3; D gene ambiguous. Trimming took 1 base from V and 6 from J, leaving 14 bases between them. The CDR3 runs to 15 residues. In germline, CDR1 is LNHNV, CDR2 YYDKDF (reference sequence). This chain's CDR3 is CATSRVRGDYDTQYF. The CDR3, as DNA: TGTGCCACCAGCAGAGTTCGTGGGGATTACGATACGCAGTATTTT.

This clonotype was seen a handful of times. CDR3 coding DNA: TGCAGCGTTGAACGGTGGACAGGGGCGGCAGAGACCCAGTACTTC. This translates into CSVERWTGAAETQYF. The chain has TRBV29-1 and TRBJ2-5; 9 nucleotides line up with TRBD1. This CDR3 comprises 15 residues. The V and J ends lost 2 bases and 4 bases, in that order; junction bases with no gene match: 8. Germline lookup yields CDR1 SQVTM and CDR2 ANQGSEA.

This clonotype was recorded once. The CDR3 sequence: CASSLVPGQGAFGYGYTF. In DNA form, the CDR3 reads TGTGCCAGCAGCTTAGTCCCGGGACAGGGGGCTTTTGGCTATGGCTACACCTTC. The chain couples TRBV7-2 to TRBJ1-2; 12 positions match TRBD1. The ends lost 1 base at V and 4 bases at J; junction bases unmatched: 10. CDR1 and CDR2 from the germline V gene are SGHTA and FQGNSA. CDR3 size: 18 residues. The full variable domain, in which reference TRBV7-2 and TRBJ1-2 provide the parts outside the CDR3, is GAGVSQSPSNKVTEKGKDVELRCDPISGHTALYWYRQSLGQGLEFLIYFQGNSAPDKSGLPSDRFSAERTGGSVSTLTIQRTQQEDSAVYLCASSLVPGQGAFGYGYTFGSGTRLTVV.

This sequence joins TRBV6-2 or TRBV6-3 and TRBJ2-7; TRBD2 agrees at 12 bases. The J segment lost 3 bases and the V segment lost 2 bases, leaving 11 bases of the junction unmatched. The CDR3 extends over 18 amino acids. Per germline, CDR1 MNHEY and CDR2 SVGEGT. The CDR3 loop reads CASSYNPGLAGGIYEQYF. The CDR3 nucleotides read TGTGCCAGCAGTTACAATCCGGGACTAGCGGGCGGCATCTACGAGCAGTACTTC.

This clonotype was found a few times. The chain combines TRBV7-8 with TRBJ2-1; TRBD2 matches 7 bases. The junction had 3 bases not matched to a gene; V was cut back by 0 bases and J by 7 bases. Germline V gene lookup returns CDR1 SGHVS and CDR2 FQNEAQ. The CDR3 sequence is 14 residues long. The CDR3 nucleotides are TGTGCCAGCAGCTTAGCTCAGGGAGGGAATGAGCAGTTCTTC. Residues: CASSLAQGGNEQFF.

This clonotype has only a few counts. The chain is built from TRBV12-3 or TRBV12-4 and TRBJ2-3, with D possibly called TRBD1 or TRBD2 (5 bases each). This CDR3 spans 14 amino acids. Trimming removed 4 bases at V and 2 bases at J, with 10 bases between. The CDR3 sequence: CASSSGTPTDTQYF. CDR3 nucleotide sequence: TGTGCCAGCAGTTCCGGGACGCCCACAGATACGCAGTATTTT.

The genes are TRBV12-3 or TRBV12-4 and TRBJ2-6; maybe TRBD1 (5 bases). The CDR3 contains 15 residues. Trimming removed 6 bases from V and 4 bases from J, with 13 bases in between. DNA for the CDR3: TGTGCCAGCAGCCCAGGGTTTTCAGGGGCCAACGTCCTGACTTTC. Protein sequence: CASSPGFSGANVLTF.

The V gene is TRBV7-9, the J gene TRBJ2-5; D not certain. CDR3 length: 13 amino acids. The germline CDR1 and CDR2 sequences are SEHNR and FQNEAQ (reference sequence). The V gene lost 2 bases and the J gene lost 11 bases, with 15 bases spanning the gap. CDR3 loop: CASSLPSGPEQYF. In DNA, the CDR3 is TGTGCCAGCAGCTTACCTAGTGGCCCAGAGCAGTACTTC.